This is a list of T cell receptor beta chains from one sample in a study of cytomegalovirus exposure and HLA in healthy donors. The data were produced by immunoSEQ multiplex PCR, yet TCRdb's version contains in-frame clones alone and is incomplete. The sample gives around 180,000 clones, about 80% of which show up once; 0.9% to 1.2% is in the top ten. Sequencing was done on a sample of PBMCs. All receptors derive from a woman between 35 and 50 years old in good health and CMV-seronegative. The conserved cysteine and the conserved F or W are not part of the CDR3 here. Each record gives: V gene, J gene, CDR3 protein.

v_gene: TRBV6-5; j_gene: TRBJ2-1; CDR3aa: ASSRGLDNEQF
v_gene: TRBV7-9; j_gene: TRBJ2-1; CDR3aa: ASSLDIDEQF
v_gene: TRBV6-1; j_gene: TRBJ2-5; CDR3aa: ASVYSAGGPETQY
v_gene: TRBV13; j_gene: TRBJ2-1; CDR3aa: ASSLGQGGGQF
v_gene: TRBV28; j_gene: TRBJ2-7; CDR3aa: ASSLDRGDYEQY
v_gene: TRBV7-3; j_gene: TRBJ1-1; CDR3aa: ASSRTGRDTEAF
v_gene: TRBV2; j_gene: TRBJ1-3; CDR3aa: ASSALGTTGNTIY
v_gene: TRBV9; j_gene: TRBJ2-5; CDR3aa: ASSVGGDLQTQY
v_gene: TRBV5-1; j_gene: TRBJ2-2; CDR3aa: ASSLLAGADTGELF
v_gene: TRBV5-1; j_gene: TRBJ1-2; CDR3aa: ASSLDPGNYGYT
v_gene: TRBV6-5; j_gene: TRBJ2-7; CDR3aa: ASSAGGRPYEQY
v_gene: TRBV29-1; j_gene: TRBJ1-1; CDR3aa: SVAGQGRTEAF
v_gene: TRBV4-2; j_gene: TRBJ2-1; CDR3aa: ASSFVSDHNEQF
v_gene: TRBV27; j_gene: TRBJ2-5; CDR3aa: ASNNRGLARETQY
v_gene: TRBV30; j_gene: TRBJ1-4; CDR3aa: AWSPLATNEKLF
v_gene: TRBV2; j_gene: TRBJ1-4; CDR3aa: ATSRGRVTWTNEKLF
v_gene: TRBV7-9; j_gene: TRBJ2-3; CDR3aa: SSNTGGPSDTQY
v_gene: TRBV7-2; j_gene: TRBJ1-3; CDR3aa: ASSYQTGRKGNTIY
v_gene: TRBV5-1; j_gene: TRBJ1-2; CDR3aa: ASSSSGTEGGYT
v_gene: TRBV9; j_gene: TRBJ2-6; CDR3aa: ASSRGDSGANVLT
v_gene: TRBV10-3; j_gene: TRBJ2-2; CDR3aa: AISVDNPNTGELF
v_gene: TRBV4-1; j_gene: TRBJ2-1; CDR3aa: ASSQRGEYNEQF
v_gene: TRBV29-1; j_gene: TRBJ2-3; CDR3aa: SVAKNEADTQY
v_gene: TRBV19; j_gene: TRBJ2-3; CDR3aa: ASSVSRADTQY
v_gene: TRBV6-6; j_gene: TRBJ2-7; CDR3aa: ASSSPGTAYEQY
v_gene: TRBV11-2; j_gene: TRBJ2-7; CDR3aa: ASSSGLAGQY
v_gene: TRBV19; j_gene: TRBJ1-3; CDR3aa: ASSVDRVSGNTIY
v_gene: TRBV11-3; j_gene: TRBJ2-7; CDR3aa: ASSLERQGAYEQY
v_gene: TRBV5-4; j_gene: TRBJ2-3; CDR3aa: ASSPPDTSGLYTDTQY
v_gene: TRBV7-8; j_gene: TRBJ2-7; CDR3aa: ASSATGYEQY
v_gene: TRBV11-3; j_gene: TRBJ1-2; CDR3aa: ASSQSGNQGAHQGYT
v_gene: TRBV4-1; j_gene: TRBJ2-7; CDR3aa: ASSQDWAGGYEQY
v_gene: TRBV10-3; j_gene: TRBJ1-2; CDR3aa: AISAAADYYGYT
v_gene: TRBV4-1; j_gene: TRBJ1-1; CDR3aa: ASSQRDRGDTEAF
v_gene: TRBV5-1; j_gene: TRBJ2-1; CDR3aa: ASGGMGAPGEQF
v_gene: TRBV7-8; j_gene: TRBJ1-3; CDR3aa: ASSAGGSGNTIY
v_gene: TRBV6-5; j_gene: TRBJ1-2; CDR3aa: ASSYSRGLHGYT
v_gene: TRBV30; j_gene: TRBJ1-5; CDR3aa: AWSAGTGRTLSNQPQH
v_gene: TRBV7-7; j_gene: TRBJ2-2; CDR3aa: ASGSGSANTGELF
v_gene: TRBV10-3; j_gene: TRBJ1-3; CDR3aa: AISEFYRGSGNTIY
v_gene: TRBV23-1; j_gene: TRBJ1-5; CDR3aa: ALPQRGGTNQPQH
v_gene: TRBV19; j_gene: TRBJ2-2; CDR3aa: ASSTGPGLATGELF
v_gene: TRBV4-3; j_gene: TRBJ2-6; CDR3aa: ASSRRASPGANVLT
v_gene: TRBV7-2; j_gene: TRBJ1-4; CDR3aa: ASSLDRGNEKLF
v_gene: TRBV7-9; j_gene: TRBJ2-1; CDR3aa: ASSLEPSIYNEQF
v_gene: TRBV4-1; j_gene: TRBJ1-2; CDR3aa: ASSQVTGSGGYT
v_gene: TRBV7-2; j_gene: TRBJ2-7; CDR3aa: ASSLDSAYYEQY
v_gene: TRBV5-4; j_gene: TRBJ2-1; CDR3aa: ASSPRQGQGEGEQF
v_gene: TRBV6-5; j_gene: TRBJ1-5; CDR3aa: ASSYSGRQPQH
v_gene: TRBV4-3; j_gene: TRBJ1-5; CDR3aa: ASSLNRGSQPQH
v_gene: TRBV19; j_gene: TRBJ2-2; CDR3aa: ASSGTRDTGELF
v_gene: TRBV7-2; j_gene: TRBJ1-2; CDR3aa: ASSLVYSGKTNYGYT
v_gene: TRBV12-5; j_gene: TRBJ2-1; CDR3aa: ASLGLNNEQF